One sample yielded the 32 T cell receptor beta chains listed below, sequenced in a study of cytomegalovirus exposure and HLA in healthy donors (TCRdb year 2017). Library preparation used the immunoSEQ multiplex PCR assay. A mixture of 60 forward primers for TCR Vbeta segments and 13 reverse primers for TCR Jbeta segments was used in the multiplex PCR. Drawn from immuneACCESS, this table holds only the in-frame rearrangements with V and J called that TCRdb kept. Clones are partly lost; checked studies trace under half to an unresolved V gene and leave the rest unexplained. This sample comprises 100,000 to 150,000 clones, approximately 70% of them detected only once. 2% to 3% of the sample belongs to the ten largest clones. The material sequenced was PBMCs. These receptors originate from a woman aged 55-69 years in good health and CMV-seropositive.

The chain is built from TRBV5-6 and TRBJ1-2; 8 nucleotides align to TRBD1. Germline CDR1 and CDR2: SGHDT and YYEEEE. V gave up 0 bases and J gave up 7 bases; unmatched junction bases: 11. The CDR3 extends over 16 amino acids. The CDR3 region is CASSLGSTGAARGYTF. The CDR3 region has the DNA TGTGCCAGCAGCTTGGGGTCGACAGGGGCGGCGCGTGGCTACACCTTC.

This clone was counted only a few times. This rearrangement joins TRBV9 to TRBJ1-2, with a possible D match to TRBD1 (6 bases). CDR1 and CDR2 (germline): SGDLS, YYNGEE. The length of the CDR3 is 13 residues. Trimming left V 3 bases short and J 2 bases short, with 8 bases between. The CDR3 reads CASSDRGNYGYTF. The CDR3 nucleotides read TGTGCCAGCAGCGATAGGGGGAACTATGGCTACACCTTC.

V gene TRBV6-1 combines with J gene TRBJ1-5; weak D call: TRBD1 (5 bases). V lost 4 bases and J 1 base, leaving 8 bases between the germline ends. Germline CDR1 is MNHNS and CDR2 is SASEGT. This CDR3 spans 14 amino acids. The CDR3 sequence: CASSVRASNQPQHF. CDR3 in DNA: TGTGCCAGCAGTGTCAGGGCGAGCAATCAGCCCCAGCATTTT.

This clone was counted only a few times. The genes are TRBV9 and TRBJ2-1; maybe TRBD1 (5 bases). Looked up from germline, CDR1 is SGDLS and CDR2 is YYNGEE. CDR3 length equals 13 residues. The V and J ends lost 5 bases and 5 bases respectively, with 11 bases between them. DNA for the CDR3: TGTGCCAGCAGTGAAGGGGTCCACAATGAGCAGTTCTTC. Amino acid sequence: CASSEGVHNEQFF.

This clone was seen only a few times. The chain links TRBV18 to TRBJ1-1; tentative D call: TRBD1 (5 bases). CDR3 size: 16 residues. In germline, CDR1 is KGHSH, CDR2 LQKENI. V lost 3 bases, J lost 0 bases, and 14 bases lay in between. In nucleotides, the CDR3 is TGTGCCAGCTCACCTTTCGGCCAGGGAATGAACACTGAAGCTTTCTTT. It specifies CASSPFGQGMNTEAFF. Drawing the rest from reference TRBV18 and TRBJ1-1, the complete variable domain is NAGVMQNPRHLVRRRGQEARLRCSPMKGHSHVYWYRQLPEEGLKFMVYLQKENIIDESGMPKERFSAEFPKEGPSILRIQQVVRGDSAAYFCASSPFGQGMNTEAFFGQGTRLTVV.

The chain employs TRBV6-5 and TRBJ2-3, with 9 bases that match TRBD2. The J segment lost 1 base and the V segment lost 5 bases, leaving 1 base of the junction unmatched. Per germline, CDR1 MNHEY and CDR2 SVGAGI. There are 14 residues in the CDR3. CDR3 DNA: TGTGCCAGCAGTCGGACTAGCGGCACAGATACGCAGTATTTT. It specifies CASSRTSGTDTQYF.

The V and J genes are TRBV27 and TRBJ1-1; a possible D gene is TRBD1 (5 bases). Germline CDR1 is MNHEY and CDR2 is SMNVEV (reference sequence). The CDR3 contains 15 residues. V gave up 6 bases and J gave up 1 base, with 15 bases separating them. CDR3 sequence: CASRGEETTNTEAFF. CDR3 bases: TGTGCCAGCAGGGGGGAGGAAACGACGAACACTGAAGCTTTCTTT.

Points on this clone: An end of the junction differs from the germline gene, which may be a read error. The gene calls are TRBV13 and TRBJ2-7, with 7 bases aligning to TRBD1. Looked up from germline, CDR1 is PRHDT and CDR2 is FYEKMQ (reference sequence). This CDR3 has 13 residues. This CDR3 reads CASSLGGTYEQYF. CDR3 DNA sequence: TGTGCCAGCAGCCTAGGGGGCACCTACGAGCAGTACTTC.

The gene calls are TRBV6-6 and TRBJ1-3; D unclear. CDR1 and CDR2 (germline): MNHNY, SVGAGI (reference sequence). There are 16 residues in the CDR3. Deletions cut 8 bases from V and 0 bases from J, with 17 bases between. The CDR3 nucleotides are TGTGCCAGCTCACTAGATAGGTCTGTCTCTGGAAACACCATATATTTT. Protein product: CASSLDRSVSGNTIYF.

The chain links TRBV5-6 to TRBJ1-4; 9 positions agree with TRBD1. With 4 bases clipped from V and 2 bases from J, the junction kept 9 bases outside the gene matches. The V gene's germline CDR1 is SGHDT and CDR2 YYEEEE. This CDR3 region has 17 residues. Here the CDR3 DNA reads TGTGCCAGCAGCCTCGACAGGGGGGAATCGACTAATGAAAAACTGTTTTTT. This sequence encodes CASSLDRGESTNEKLFF. The full variable domain, with the rest looked up from reference TRBV5-6 and TRBJ1-4, is DAGVTQSPTHLIKTRGQQVTLRCSPKSGHDTVSWYQQALGQGPQFIFQYYEEEERQRGNFPDRFSGHQFPNYSSELNVNALLLGDSALYLCASSLDRGESTNEKLFFGSGTQLSVL.

V and J are TRBV6-5 and TRBJ2-2, with TRBD2 matching over 12 bases. Germline trimming cut 2 bases from V and 8 bases from J; bases unmatched to any gene: 3. The CDR3 contains 15 residues. Germline CDR1 reads MNHEY; CDR2 reads SVGAGI. CDR3 loop: CASSYVTSGGGELFF. The CDR3 DNA sequence: TGTGCCAGCAGTTACGTGACTAGCGGGGGAGGGGAGCTGTTTTTT.

CDR3 DNA: TGTGCCAGCAGTGGGGAGGGTCGAGGGTATGGCTACACCTTC. It is translated as CASSGEGRGYGYTF. This chain connects TRBV2 to TRBJ1-2; D remains unclear. V was shortened by 4 bases and J by 5 bases, with 14 bases between the two germline ends. The CDR3 totals 14 residues. Looked up from germline, CDR1 is SNHLY and CDR2 is FYNNEI.

The chain uses TRBV7-7 and TRBJ2-5, with 8 bases matching TRBD2. Germline assignment: CDR1 SSHAT and CDR2 FNYEAQ (reference sequence). V lost 4 bases, J lost 5 bases, and 6 bases stayed unmatched. This CDR3 region has 14 residues. DNA for the CDR3: TGTGCCAGCAGCTACGGACTAGCCGGGGAGACCCAGTACTTC. Amino acid sequence: CASSYGLAGETQYF.

The rearrangement links TRBV11-3 to TRBJ2-7, with TRBD1 matching 8 bases. The CDR3 consists of 14 residues. Per germline, CDR1 SGHNT and CDR2 YENEEA. J gave up 6 bases and V 4 bases, and 8 bases lay outside the gene matches. DNA of the CDR3: TGTGCCAGCAGCTCCGGGACAGGCTCTCTCGAGCAGTACTTC. Amino acid sequence: CASSSGTGSLEQYF.

The chain is built from TRBV5-6 and TRBJ1-2; D may be TRBD1 (6 bases). CDR1 is SGHDT and CDR2 is YYEEEE in the germline V gene. CDR3 length equals 13 residues. V lost 1 base to trimming and J lost 6 bases, with 10 bases between them. The CDR3 DNA sequence: TGTGCCAGCAGCTTGCAGGCAGGGGATGGCTACACCTTC. It is translated as CASSLQAGDGYTF.

The CDR3 here is CASSQGLAGDLRKTQYF. The CDR3 DNA reads as TGCGCCAGCAGCCAAGGACTAGCGGGGGACCTGCGGAAGACCCAGTACTTC. V is TRBV4-1 and J is TRBJ2-5, with TRBD2 matching over 12 bases. The V gene end was trimmed by 1 base and the J gene end by 6 bases; junction bases not matched to a gene: 9. Germline-derived CDR1 and CDR2 are MGHRA and YSYEKL. This CDR3 is 17 amino acids long.

This sequence joins TRBV7-9 and TRBJ1-2; TRBD1 agrees at 9 bases. This CDR3 comprises 16 residues. Per germline, CDR1 SEHNR and CDR2 FQNEAQ (reference sequence). The trim removed 7 bases at V and 3 bases at J, leaving 12 bases unmatched. The CDR3 nucleotides read TGTGCCAGCACTGGAACCCGGACAGGGGTGGACTATGGCTACACCTTC. It specifies CASTGTRTGVDYGYTF.

The V and J genes are TRBV6-1 and TRBJ1-1, with D tentatively TRBD1 (6 bases). The CDR3 covers 11 residues. V was pared by 4 bases and J by 10 bases, with 10 bases between. The germline gives CDR1 MNHNS, CDR2 SASEGT. The CDR3 here is CASSVGGLAFF. The CDR3 bases are TGTGCCAGCAGTGTGGGGGGGCTAGCTTTCTTT.

The V call is TRBV6-5, the J call TRBJ2-5; 7 bases fit TRBD2. The J call may be wrong; the DNA end is better matched by TRBJ2-7. Germline V CDR1 and CDR2: MNHEY, SVGAGI. This CDR3 spans 13 amino acids. This CDR3 reads CASRGLPVYEQYF. The CDR3 DNA follows: TGTGCCAGCAGGGGACTACCAGTCTACGAGCAGTACTTC.

This clone was seen just once. The gene calls are TRBV7-8 and TRBJ1-1; D is ambiguous. The V end was cut by 1 base, the J end by 4 bases, with 13 bases between. CDR3 length: 15 amino acids. Germline V gene lookup returns CDR1 SGHVS and CDR2 FQNEAQ. CDR3 nucleotide sequence: TGTGCCAGCAGCTTAGATCAGGATTCGAGCACTGAAGCTTTCTTT. It translates to CASSLDQDSSTEAFF.

This chain uses TRBV5-1 with TRBJ2-4; the match to TRBD1 covers 7 bases. The CDR3 runs to 16 residues. Germline loops: CDR1 SGHRS, CDR2 YFSETQ. The V segment lost 1 base and the J segment 8 bases; nucleotides outside the gene matches: 12. The CDR3 spells CASSLRGLATGDIQYF. CDR3 DNA sequence: TGCGCCAGCAGCTTGAGGGGGCTTGCGACCGGAGACATTCAGTACTTC.

The chain has TRBV25-1 and TRBJ2-1; 7 positions match TRBD2. V shed 7 bases, J shed 3 bases, and the junction held 9 bases outside the gene matches. The CDR3 consists of 15 residues. Germline lookup yields CDR1 MGHDK and CDR2 SYGVNS. The chain's CDR3 is CASNKGGSRYNEQFF. CDR3 coding DNA: TGTGCCAGCAACAAGGGAGGGTCTCGCTACAATGAGCAGTTCTTC.

This clone was seen more than once but under ten times. This chain connects TRBV7-3 to TRBJ2-6, with D perhaps TRBD2 (5 bases). Trimming stripped 8 bases from V and 3 bases from J, with 20 bases between. The CDR3 has 17 amino acids. Germline CDR1 SGHTA, CDR2 FQGTGA. The CDR3 is CASPPAVDLGGANVLTF. The CDR3 nucleotides are TGTGCCAGCCCCCCAGCGGTGGATCTAGGTGGGGCCAACGTCCTGACTTTC.

This chain uses TRBV6-5 with TRBJ2-5; weak D call: TRBD2 (8 bases). Trimming left V 2 bases short and J 11 bases short, with 18 bases between. The CDR3 extends over 14 amino acids. Germline CDR1 and CDR2: MNHEY and SVGAGI. CDR3: CASSYVGGDSAQYF. CDR3 DNA sequence: TGTGCCAGCAGTTACGTCGGGGGGGACAGTGCGCAGTACTTC.

The J gene is TRBJ1-2, the V gene TRBV19; TRBD1 aligns across 9 bases. After removal of 6 bases from V and 7 bases from J, the junction contained 9 bases not matched to a gene. Germline CDR1 and CDR2: LNHDA and SQIVND (reference sequence). This CDR3 region has 14 residues. CDR3 sequence: CASSLTGGTFGYTF. As DNA, the CDR3 is TGTGCCAGTAGCTTGACAGGGGGAACTTTTGGCTACACCTTC.

The chain couples TRBV5-4 to TRBJ2-2; 9 positions agree with TRBD2. V dropped 4 bases and J dropped 1; count of bases not matched to a gene: 5. The CDR3 extends over 16 amino acids. Per the germline V gene, CDR1 is SGHNT and CDR2 is YYREEE (reference sequence). The CDR3 sequence is CASSPGTSRNTGELFF. The CDR3 DNA sequence: TGTGCCAGCAGCCCAGGGACTAGCCGGAACACCGGGGAGCTGTTTTTT.

The CDR3, as DNA: TGTGCCAGCACCCCCGGGACTCCCTCTTCACCCCTCCACTTT. It translates to CASTPGTPSSPLHF. The gene calls are TRBV6-6 and TRBJ1-6, with a weak D call TRBD1 (5 bases). Between the trimmed V and J ends, which lost 7 bases and 9 bases, there was a span of 16 bases. CDR3 length equals 14 residues. The germline V gene encodes CDR1 MNHNY and CDR2 SVGAGI (reference sequence).

CDR3 nucleotides: TGTGCCAGCAGCGAACTAGCGCGGGATGGCGACGAGCAGTACTTC. It specifies CASSELARDGDEQYF. J is TRBJ2-7 and V is TRBV5-8, with TRBD2 identical over 7 bases. Germline V gives CDR1 SGHTS, CDR2 YDEGEE. The CDR3 sequence is 15 residues long. Unmatched junction bases numbered 12, after V lost 4 bases and J lost 5 bases.

The genes are TRBV5-1 and TRBJ2-1, with 16 nucleotides matching TRBD2. CDR3 size: 16 residues. Germline loops: CDR1 SGHRS, CDR2 YFSETQ. V was pared by 3 bases and J by 8 bases, with 5 bases of the junction left unmatched. The CDR3 is CASSSGTSGGAHEQFF. In nucleotides, the CDR3 is TGCGCCAGCAGCTCGGGGACTAGCGGGGGGGCCCATGAGCAGTTCTTC.

This clone was seen more than once but under ten times. The chain is built from TRBV5-6 and TRBJ2-1; unclear D gene. The V end lost 2 bases, the J end lost 10 bases, and 7 bases lay between the germline ends. Germline lookup yields CDR1 SGHDT and CDR2 YYEEEE. This CDR3 spans 11 amino acids. The DNA of the CDR3 is TGTGCCAGCAGCTTAACCCGGGAGCAGTTCTTC. Translating gives CASSLTREQFF.

This clone was detected a few times. The J gene is TRBJ2-1, the V gene TRBV19, with D uncertain. CDR1 and CDR2 (germline): LNHDA, SQIVND (reference sequence). There are 16 residues in the CDR3. The V and J ends lost 0 bases and 4 bases respectively, with 13 bases between them. In nucleotides, the CDR3 is TGTGCCAGTAGTATAGAACGGCGGCTGCTATACAATGAGCAGTTCTTC. It yields the protein CASSIERRLLYNEQFF.

The chain employs TRBV9 and TRBJ1-3; the D is unclear. Trimming shortened V by 0 bases and J by 4 bases, and 11 bases separated the two germline ends. The V gene's germline CDR1 is SGDLS and CDR2 YYNGEE. The CDR3 is made up of 15 amino acids. The CDR3 DNA sequence: TGTGCCAGCAGCGTAGAGGAGGGCAGCGGAAACACCATATATTTT. Amino acid sequence: CASSVEEGSGNTIYF.